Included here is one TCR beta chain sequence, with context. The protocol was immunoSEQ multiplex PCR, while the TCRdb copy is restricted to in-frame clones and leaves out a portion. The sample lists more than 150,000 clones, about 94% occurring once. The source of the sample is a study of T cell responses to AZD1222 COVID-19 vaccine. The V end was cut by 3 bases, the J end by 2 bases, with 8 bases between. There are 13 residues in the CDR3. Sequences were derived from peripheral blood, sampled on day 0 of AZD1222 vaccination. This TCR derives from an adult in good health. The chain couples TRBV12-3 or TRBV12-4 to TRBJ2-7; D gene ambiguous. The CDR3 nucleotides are TGTGCCAGCAGTTTCGCCAGACCCTACGAGCAGTACTTC. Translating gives CASSFARPYEQYF.